Each of the 8 T cell receptor beta chains below was sequenced from the same sample in a study of cytomegalovirus exposure and HLA in healthy donors. The primer mix had 60 Vbeta and 13 Jbeta primers. This table comes from immunoSEQ multiplex PCR, and its TCRdb copy is limited to in-frame clones, with some not included. The sample's table shows 60,000 to 65,000 clones. Sequenced: PBMCs. The receptors originated from a man younger than 40 in good health and CMV-seropositive.

This sequence joins TRBV5-1 and TRBJ1-6; 9 bases are shared with TRBD1. Germline lookup yields CDR1 SGHRS and CDR2 YFSETQ. Trimming took 4 bases from V and 7 from J; bases not matched to a gene: 6. CDR3 length: 15 residues. In DNA form, the CDR3 reads TGCGCCAGCAGCACCGGACAGGGGAGCAATTCACCCCTCCACTTT. Translation gives CASSTGQGSNSPLHF.

The chain joins TRBV5-5 to TRBJ1-5; D gene unclear. Germline V gives CDR1 SGHKS, CDR2 YYEKEE (reference sequence). This CDR3 is built from 14 residues. V lost 0 bases, J lost 7 bases, and 11 bases lay in between. The CDR3: CASSLVEGMQPQHF. The CDR3, as DNA: TGTGCCAGCAGCTTGGTGGAGGGCATGCAGCCCCAGCATTTT. The entire variable domain, with the rest obtained from reference TRBV5-5 and TRBJ1-5, is as follows: DAGVTQSPTHLIKTRGQQVTLRCSPISGHKSVSWYQQVLGQGPQFIFQYYEKEERGRGNFPDRFSARQFPNYSSELNVNALLLGDSALYLCASSLVEGMQPQHFGDGTRLSIL.

The chain joins TRBV5-4 to TRBJ2-2, with 10 bases aligning to TRBD2. This CDR3 has 17 amino acids. V gave up 3 bases and J gave up 2 bases; unmatched junction bases: 7. Germline CDR1 is SGHNT and CDR2 is YYREEE (reference sequence). In nucleotides, the CDR3 is TGTGCCAGCAGCTCGCCAACTAGCGGGAATAACACCGGGGAGCTGTTTTTT. Its protein product is CASSSPTSGNNTGELFF.

The rearrangement links TRBV5-1 to TRBJ1-4, with TRBD1 identical over 7 bases. The CDR3 is made up of 15 amino acids. The junction had 7 bases not matched to a gene; V was cut back by 4 bases and J by 4 bases. The germline V gene has CDR1 SGHRS and CDR2 YFSETQ. CDR3: CASSPPGQHNEKLFF. The CDR3 coding sequence is TGCGCCAGCAGCCCCCCGGGACAGCATAATGAAAAACTGTTTTTT.

This chain uses TRBV6-4 with TRBJ2-1, with D perhaps TRBD2 (5 bases). The V and J ends lost 2 bases and 8 bases respectively, with 10 bases between them. The germline V gene has CDR1 MRHNA and CDR2 SNTAGT. CDR3 length equals 13 residues. DNA for the CDR3: TGTGCCAGCAGTGACGACCTGCGGGATGAGCAGTTCTTC. It is translated as CASSDDLRDEQFF.

The V gene is TRBV2, the J gene TRBJ1-2, with a tentative D call TRBD1 (5 bases). CDR1 SNHLY and CDR2 FYNNEI come from the germline V gene. This CDR3 has 15 amino acids. Trimming removed 2 bases at V and 7 bases at J, with 17 bases between. The CDR3 region has the DNA TGTGCCAGCAGTGAACTGACACGGGGGGTGAGTGGCTACACCTTC. The encoded protein is CASSELTRGVSGYTF.

The V and J genes are TRBV4-2 and TRBJ1-2, with 7 nucleotides matching TRBD1. Germline V gene sequence: CDR1 LGHNA, CDR2 YNFKEQ. J lost 5 bases, V lost 0 bases, and 6 bases had no gene match. CDR3 length: 15 amino acids. The CDR3 DNA reads TGTGCCAGCAGCCAAGATAGGCAGGGGGGATATGGCTACACCTTC. It translates to CASSQDRQGGYGYTF.

The chain uses TRBV4-1 and TRBJ2-2; no clear D gene. Germline lookup yields CDR1 MGHRA and CDR2 YSYEKL. The CDR3 covers 19 residues. V lost 4 bases and J lost 0, with 21 bases in between. The CDR3 nucleotides read TGCGCCAGCAGCCCCGTATACAGACGGTACCTTACGAACACCGGGGAGCTGTTTTTT. Protein sequence: CASSPVYRRYLTNTGELFF.